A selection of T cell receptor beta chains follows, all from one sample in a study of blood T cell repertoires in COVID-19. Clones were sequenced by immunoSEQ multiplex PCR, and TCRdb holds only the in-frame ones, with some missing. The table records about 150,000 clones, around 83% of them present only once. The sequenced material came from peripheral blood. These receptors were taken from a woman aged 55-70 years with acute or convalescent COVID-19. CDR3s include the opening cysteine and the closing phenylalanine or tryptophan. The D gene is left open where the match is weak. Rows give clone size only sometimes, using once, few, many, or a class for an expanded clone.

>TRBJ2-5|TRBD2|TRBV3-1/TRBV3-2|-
CASSQGTSGGETQYF
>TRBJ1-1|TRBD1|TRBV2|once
CASSAQGLSAEAFF
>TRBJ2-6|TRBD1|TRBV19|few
CASRLPRDSEDRSGANVLTF
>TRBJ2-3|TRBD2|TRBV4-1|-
CASSQGLRGGRRDTQYF
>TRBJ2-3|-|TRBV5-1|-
CASSPMFSWASTDTQYF
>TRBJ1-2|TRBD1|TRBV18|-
CASSPQGQGSDDGYTF
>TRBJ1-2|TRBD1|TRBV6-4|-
CASSATGGIGYTF
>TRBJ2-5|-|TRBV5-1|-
CASSPGTRAQETQYF
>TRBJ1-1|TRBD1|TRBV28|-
CASTLGQGNTEAFF
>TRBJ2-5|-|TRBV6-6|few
CASRGQDRETQYF
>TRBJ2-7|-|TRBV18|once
CASSPLGGDSSSYEQYF
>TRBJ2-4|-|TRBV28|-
CASSGGVTLNIQYF
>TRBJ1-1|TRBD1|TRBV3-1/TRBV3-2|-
CASSHSGQAHTEAFF
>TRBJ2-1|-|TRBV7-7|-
CASSSYLFNEQFF
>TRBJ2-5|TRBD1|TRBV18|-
CASSPLNRGQAETQYF
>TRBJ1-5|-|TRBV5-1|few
CASSSGGGNNQPQHF
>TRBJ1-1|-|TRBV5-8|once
CASSPPWGGEAFF
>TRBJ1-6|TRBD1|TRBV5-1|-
CASSLYRGHSPLHF
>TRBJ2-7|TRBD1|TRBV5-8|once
CASSFNWDRAYEQYF
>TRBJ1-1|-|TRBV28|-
CASRTGSTEAFF
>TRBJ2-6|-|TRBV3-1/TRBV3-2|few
CASSPIRRGTSGANVLTF
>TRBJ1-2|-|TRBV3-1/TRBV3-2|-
CASSHRSYGYTF
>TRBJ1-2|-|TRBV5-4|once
CASSSGGANYGYTF
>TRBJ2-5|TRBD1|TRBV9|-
CASSVGTGQETQYF
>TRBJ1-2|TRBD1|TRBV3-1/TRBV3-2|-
CASSLRTGRDYGYTF
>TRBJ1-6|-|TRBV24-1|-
CATSEPGIRNSPLHF
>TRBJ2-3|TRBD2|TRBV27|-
CASSTRGGAISDTQYF
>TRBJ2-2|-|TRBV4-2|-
CASSQDFRGELFF
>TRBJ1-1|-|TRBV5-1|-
CASSLDSRNTEAFF
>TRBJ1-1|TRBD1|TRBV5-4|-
CASSLWPGGGTEAFF
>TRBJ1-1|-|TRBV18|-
CASSSQGSNTEAFF
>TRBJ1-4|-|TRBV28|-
CASSEQGRREKLFF
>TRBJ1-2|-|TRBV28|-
CASNVVQGNYGYTF
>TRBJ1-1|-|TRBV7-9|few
CASSLIIGGNTEAFF
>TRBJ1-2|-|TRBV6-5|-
CASTPTDRSYGYTF
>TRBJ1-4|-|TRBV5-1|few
CASSQEVNEKLFF
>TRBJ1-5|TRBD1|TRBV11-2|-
CASSLQGNQPQHF
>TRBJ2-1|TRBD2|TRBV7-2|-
CASSLGFSGLGYNEQFF
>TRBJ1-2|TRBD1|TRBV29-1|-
CSVAGTGGLGYTF
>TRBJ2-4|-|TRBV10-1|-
CASSEGSIQYF
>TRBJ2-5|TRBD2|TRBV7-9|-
CASSLERNSGLRETQYF
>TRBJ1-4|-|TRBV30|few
CAWERGRREKLFF
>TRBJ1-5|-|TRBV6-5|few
CASTLQTRYQPQHF
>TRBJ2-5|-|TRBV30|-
CAWSPGSQETQYF
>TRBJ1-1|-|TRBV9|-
CASSPQGRLLDEAFF
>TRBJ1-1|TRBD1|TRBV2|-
CASSDLGQVNTEAFF
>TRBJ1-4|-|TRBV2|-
CASSESRGGEKLFF
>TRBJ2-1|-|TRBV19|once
CASTRRASSYNEQFF
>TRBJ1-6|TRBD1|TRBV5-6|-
CASSWTGGYNSPLHF
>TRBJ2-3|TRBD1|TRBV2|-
CASRRDRRHTDTQYF
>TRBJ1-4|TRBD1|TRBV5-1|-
CASSFSQGVGEKLFF
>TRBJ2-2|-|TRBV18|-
CASSHDRLNTGELFF